Following are 2 T cell receptor beta chains from one sample sequenced in a study of shared clonotypes between healthy human individuals. Sequencing used immunoSEQ multiplex PCR; TCRdb keeps in-frame clones, though not all of them. Of 450,000 to 500,000 clones listed, roughly 80% are singletons. Sequencing was carried out using PBMCs. These receptors originate from a woman aged 40 to 55 in good health. Some clones in this sample may be carry-over from other donors' samples.

The rearrangement joins TRBV4-2 to TRBJ2-1; D is possibly TRBD2 (6 bases). The CDR3 contains 14 residues. Germline CDR1 reads LGHNA; CDR2 reads YNFKEQ. V lost 8 bases and J 9 bases, leaving 20 bases between the germline ends. The CDR3 sequence: CASALRRASGEQFF. The CDR3 DNA reads as TGTGCCAGCGCCTTAAGGAGGGCCAGCGGTGAGCAGTTCTTC.

The J gene is TRBJ1-1, the V gene TRBV7-6, with D possibly matching TRBD1 (6 bases). The CDR3 sequence is 13 residues long. V was cut by 6 bases and J by 7 bases, with 15 bases left in between. Per germline, CDR1 SGHVS and CDR2 FNYEAQ. CDR3 protein: CASSAGTGREAFF. The CDR3 DNA follows: TGTGCCAGCAGTGCGGGAACAGGGCGTGAAGCTTTCTTT.